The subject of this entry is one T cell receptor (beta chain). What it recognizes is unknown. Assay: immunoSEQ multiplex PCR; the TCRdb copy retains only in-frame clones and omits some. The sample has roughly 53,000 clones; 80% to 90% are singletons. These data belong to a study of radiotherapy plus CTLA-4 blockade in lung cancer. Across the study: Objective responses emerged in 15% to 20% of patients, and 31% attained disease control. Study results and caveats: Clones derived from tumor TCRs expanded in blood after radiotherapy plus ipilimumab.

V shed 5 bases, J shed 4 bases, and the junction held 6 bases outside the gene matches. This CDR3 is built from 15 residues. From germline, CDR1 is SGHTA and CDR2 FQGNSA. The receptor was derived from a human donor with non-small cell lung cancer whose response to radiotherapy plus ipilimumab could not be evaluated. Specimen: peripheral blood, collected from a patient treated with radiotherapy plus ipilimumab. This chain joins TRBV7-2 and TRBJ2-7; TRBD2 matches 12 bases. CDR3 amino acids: CASSHGLAGTYEQYF. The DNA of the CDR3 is TGTGCCAGCAGCCACGGACTAGCGGGGACGTACGAGCAGTACTTC.